Below are 10 T cell receptor beta chains sequenced from a single sample in a study of blood T cell repertoires in COVID-19. Here immunoSEQ multiplex PCR was the method, and the copy in TCRdb shows in-frame clones only, minus some. The sample lists 69,000 or so clones, 82% occurring once. Sequenced: peripheral blood. The source is a woman aged 80 or over with acute or convalescent COVID-19.

A note on this clone: The junction differs from germline at one of its ends, possibly a read error. This chain joins TRBV11-3 and TRBJ2-2; D may be TRBD1 (5 bases). The CDR3 covers 16 residues. Germline CDR1 and CDR2: SGHNT and YENEEA. CDR3 in DNA: TGTGCCAGCAGTTTAGGTTTAAGGGGTTTCACCGGGGAGCTGTTTTTT. Translation: CASSLGLRGFTGELFF.

The V gene is TRBV2, the J gene TRBJ2-7, with a weak D call TRBD1 (5 bases). The CDR3 runs 14 residues. Deletions cut 2 bases from V and 3 bases from J, with 11 bases between. Germline loops: CDR1 SNHLY, CDR2 FYNNEI. CDR3 residues: CASSERGVGYEQYF. The CDR3 bases are TGTGCCAGCAGTGAAAGGGGTGTGGGCTACGAGCAGTACTTC.

The rearrangement joins TRBV11-2 to TRBJ1-1, with 10 bases matching TRBD1. This CDR3 comprises 13 residues. Germline loops: CDR1 SGHAT, CDR2 FQNNGV. With V trimmed by 3 bases and J by 7 bases, 2 bases remained unmatched. The CDR3 nucleotides are TGTGCCAGCAGCTTGGGACAGGGGCTTGAAGCTTTCTTT. It encodes CASSLGQGLEAFF.

This clone showed up just a few times. The chain joins TRBV5-1 to TRBJ1-6; D may be TRBD1 (5 bases). The V and J ends lost 0 bases and 8 bases respectively, with 9 bases between them. Germline loops: CDR1 SGHRS, CDR2 YFSETQ. The CDR3 consists of 14 residues. CDR3 sequence reads: CASSLGQGDSPLHF. The CDR3 DNA follows: TGCGCCAGCAGCTTGGGTCAGGGTGATTCACCCCTCCACTTT.

The chain couples TRBV4-2 to TRBJ1-4; D uncertain. The V gene's germline CDR1 is LGHNA and CDR2 YNFKEQ. The CDR3 runs 14 residues. Trimming removed 5 bases from V and 8 bases from J, with 15 bases in between. CDR3 amino acids: CASSTRGLNEKLFF. CDR3 DNA sequence: TGTGCCAGCAGCACCCGAGGGTTAAACGAAAAACTGTTTTTT.

The chain has TRBV5-6 and TRBJ1-5, with 11 bases identical to TRBD1. The CDR3 runs 17 residues. Trimming took 3 bases from V and 1 from J; bases not matched to a gene: 6. The germline V gene encodes CDR1 SGHDT and CDR2 YYEEEE. As DNA, the CDR3 is TGTGCCAGCAGCTGGTCCGGGACAGGGGGGAGCAATCAGCCCCAGCATTTT. This gives the protein CASSWSGTGGSNQPQHF.

This sequence joins TRBV5-6 and TRBJ1-5, with TRBD1 identical over 9 bases. Per the germline V gene, CDR1 is SGHDT and CDR2 is YYEEEE. There are 15 residues in the CDR3. Trimming cost V 4 bases and J 1 base; bases outside gene matches: 3. As DNA, the CDR3 is TGTGCCAGCAGCGCCGGGACAGGGAGCAATCAGCCCCAGCATTTT. It specifies CASSAGTGSNQPQHF.

The chain carries TRBV5-1 and TRBJ2-1, with 12 nucleotides matching TRBD2. The germline CDR1 and CDR2 sequences are SGHRS and YFSETQ. CDR3 length equals 16 residues. The ends lost 4 bases at V and 6 bases at J; junction bases unmatched: 8. CDR3 loop: CASSGFGLAGSNEQFF. Written as DNA, the CDR3 is TGCGCCAGCAGCGGTTTTGGACTAGCGGGGTCCAATGAGCAGTTCTTC.

This clone was observed a few times. This chain links TRBV28 with TRBJ1-4; possible D gene TRBD1, 6 bases. This CDR3 spans 15 amino acids. Trimming pared 7 bases from V and 11 bases from J, leaving 23 bases between. In germline, CDR1 is MDHEN, CDR2 SYDVKM. CDR3 sequence: CASTFLGGSQGKLFF. For the CDR3, the DNA is TGTGCCAGCACTTTTCTAGGGGGATCTCAGGGGAAACTGTTTTTT.

The chain has TRBV21-1 and TRBJ1-1. TRBV21-1 corresponds to a pseudogene. The CDR3 spans 14 residues. In nucleotides, the CDR3 is TGTGCCAGCAGCAAAGCTGCGGTGAACACTGAAGCTTTCTTT. This translates into CASSKAAVNTEAFF.